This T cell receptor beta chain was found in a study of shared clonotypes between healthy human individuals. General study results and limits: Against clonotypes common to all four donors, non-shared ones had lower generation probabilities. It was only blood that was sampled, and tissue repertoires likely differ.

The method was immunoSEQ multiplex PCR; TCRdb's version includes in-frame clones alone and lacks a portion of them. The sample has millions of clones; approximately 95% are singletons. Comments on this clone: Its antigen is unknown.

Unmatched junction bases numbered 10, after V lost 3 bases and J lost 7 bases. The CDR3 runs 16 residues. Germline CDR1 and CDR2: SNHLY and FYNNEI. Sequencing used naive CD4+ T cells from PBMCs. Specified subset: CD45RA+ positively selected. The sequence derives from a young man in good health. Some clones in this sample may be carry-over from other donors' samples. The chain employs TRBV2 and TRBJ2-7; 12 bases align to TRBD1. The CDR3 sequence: CASSDRGGTGGREQYF. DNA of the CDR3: TGTGCCAGCAGTGACCGAGGAGGGACAGGGGGCCGAGAGCAGTACTTC.